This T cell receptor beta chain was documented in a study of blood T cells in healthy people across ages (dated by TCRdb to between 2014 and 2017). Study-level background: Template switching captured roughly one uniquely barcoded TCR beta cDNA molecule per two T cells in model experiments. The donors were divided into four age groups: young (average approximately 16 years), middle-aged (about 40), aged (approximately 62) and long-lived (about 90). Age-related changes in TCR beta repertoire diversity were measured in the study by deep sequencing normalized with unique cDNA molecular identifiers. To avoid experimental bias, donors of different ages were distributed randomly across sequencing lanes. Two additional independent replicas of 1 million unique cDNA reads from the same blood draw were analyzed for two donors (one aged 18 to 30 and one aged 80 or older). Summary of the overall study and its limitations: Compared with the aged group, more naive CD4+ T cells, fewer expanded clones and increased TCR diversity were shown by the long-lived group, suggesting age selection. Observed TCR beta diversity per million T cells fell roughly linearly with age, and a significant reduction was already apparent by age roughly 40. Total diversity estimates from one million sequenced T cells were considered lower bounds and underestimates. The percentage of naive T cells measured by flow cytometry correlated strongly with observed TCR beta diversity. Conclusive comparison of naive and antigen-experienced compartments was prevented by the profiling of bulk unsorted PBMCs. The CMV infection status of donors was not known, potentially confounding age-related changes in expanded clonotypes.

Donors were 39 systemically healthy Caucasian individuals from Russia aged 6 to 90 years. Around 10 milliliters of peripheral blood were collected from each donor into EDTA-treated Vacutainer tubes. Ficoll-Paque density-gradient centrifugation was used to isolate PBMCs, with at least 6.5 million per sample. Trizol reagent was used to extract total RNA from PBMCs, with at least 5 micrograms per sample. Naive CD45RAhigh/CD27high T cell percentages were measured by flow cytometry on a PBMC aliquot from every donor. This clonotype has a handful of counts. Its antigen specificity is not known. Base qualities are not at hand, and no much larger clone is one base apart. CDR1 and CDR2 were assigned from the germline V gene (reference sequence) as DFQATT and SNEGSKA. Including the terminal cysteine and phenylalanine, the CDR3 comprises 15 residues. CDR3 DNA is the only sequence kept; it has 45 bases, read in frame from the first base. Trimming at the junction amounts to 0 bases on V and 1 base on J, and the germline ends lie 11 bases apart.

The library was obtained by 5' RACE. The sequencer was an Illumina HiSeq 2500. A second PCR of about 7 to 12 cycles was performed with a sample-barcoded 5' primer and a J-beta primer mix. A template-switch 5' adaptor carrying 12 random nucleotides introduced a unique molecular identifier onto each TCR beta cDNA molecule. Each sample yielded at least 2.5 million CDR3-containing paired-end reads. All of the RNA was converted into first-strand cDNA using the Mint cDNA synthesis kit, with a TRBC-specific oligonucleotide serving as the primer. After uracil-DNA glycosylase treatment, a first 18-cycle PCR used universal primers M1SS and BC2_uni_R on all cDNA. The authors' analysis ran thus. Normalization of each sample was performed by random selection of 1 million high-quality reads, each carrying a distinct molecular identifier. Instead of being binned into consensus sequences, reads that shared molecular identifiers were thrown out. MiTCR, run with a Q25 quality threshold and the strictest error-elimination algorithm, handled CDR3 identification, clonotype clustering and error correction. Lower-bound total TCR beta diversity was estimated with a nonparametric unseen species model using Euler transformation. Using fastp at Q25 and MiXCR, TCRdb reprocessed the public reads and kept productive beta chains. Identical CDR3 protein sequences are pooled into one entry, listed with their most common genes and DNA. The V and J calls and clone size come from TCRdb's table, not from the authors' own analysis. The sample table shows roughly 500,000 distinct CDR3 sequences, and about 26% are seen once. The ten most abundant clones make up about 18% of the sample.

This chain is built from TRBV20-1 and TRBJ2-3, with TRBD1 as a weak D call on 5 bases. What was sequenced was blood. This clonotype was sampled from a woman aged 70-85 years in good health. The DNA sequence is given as TGCAGTGCTAGAGATTATGTACAGGGCACAGATACGCAGTATTTT. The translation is CSARDYVQGTDTQYF.